These 7 T cell receptor beta chains originate from one sample sequenced in a study of blood T cells in healthy people across ages. PCR was performed a second time for 7 to 11 cycles using a sample-barcoded 5' primer and a J-beta primer mix. One entry per CDR3 protein, called by TCRdb with MiXCR from the 5' RACE reads. The table includes under 800,000 distinct CDR3 sequences, 20% to 25% detected once. Sequenced sample: blood. The origin of the receptors is a man aged 65 to 85 in good health.

At least ten counts were recorded for this clonotype. The CDR3 spells CASSLILAESTDTQYF. The CDR3 nucleotides read TGTGCCAGCAGCTTAATTCTAGCGGAAAGCACAGATACGCAGTATTTT. The chain uses TRBV7-9 and TRBJ2-3, with 7 bases matching TRBD2. Germline-derived CDR1 and CDR2 are SEHNR and FQNEAQ (reference sequence). V lost 2 bases and J lost 0; bases outside the gene matches: 5. The CDR3 length is 16 residues.

The chain couples TRBV25-1 to TRBJ2-5, with D possibly matching TRBD2 (6 bases). The J call may be wrong; the DNA end is better matched by TRBJ2-7. This CDR3 has 16 amino acids. CDR1 and CDR2 from the germline V gene are MGHDK and SYGVNS. For the CDR3, the DNA is TGTGCCAGCAGTGAACCTGACGGGGGTAGTGAGTACGAGCAGTACTTC. It translates to CASSEPDGGSEYEQYF.

About this clonotype: This may be a read error, as it is one base from a much larger clone. The V and J genes are TRBV5-1 and TRBJ1-2; D remains unclear. The CDR3 runs to 14 residues. Trimming shortened V by 0 bases and J by 10 bases, and 16 bases separated the two germline ends. Germline CDR1 and CDR2: SGHRS and YFSETQ. The CDR3 DNA sequence: TGCGCCAGCAGCTTGGAAGGGAACAGCTTTGACTACACCTTC. Its translation is CASSLEGNSFDYTF.

The chain is built from TRBV2 and TRBJ2-7; unclear D gene. Germline V CDR1 and CDR2: SNHLY, FYNNEI. The CDR3 is 11 amino acids. V shed 3 bases and J shed 5 bases, with 5 bases lying between them. The CDR3 DNA is TGTGCCAGCAGTGACTTCCACGAGCAGTACTTC. Translated: CASSDFHEQYF.

The table lists this clonotype with a few counts. The chain is built from TRBV7-2 and TRBJ2-7; 8 nucleotides align to TRBD2. Per the germline V gene, CDR1 is SGHTA and CDR2 is FQGNSA. With V trimmed by 5 bases and J by 5 bases, 14 bases remained unmatched. The CDR3 runs to 16 residues. The CDR3 region has the DNA TGTGCCAGCAGCCCGAAGCCGGGACTAGGGGGGAACGAGCAGTACTTC. Protein sequence: CASSPKPGLGGNEQYF.

This chain connects TRBV6-2 or TRBV6-3 to TRBJ2-5, with 13 bases matching TRBD2. V gave up 5 bases and J gave up 4 bases; unmatched junction bases: 10. Germline V CDR1 and CDR2: MNHEY, SVGEGT. This CDR3 has 17 residues. The CDR3 nucleotides are TGTGCCAGCAGTCCCGGACTAGCGGGAGCGCGTGGAGAGACCCAGTACTTC. Protein: CASSPGLAGARGETQYF.

This clonotype was seen a few times. The gene calls are TRBV12-3 or TRBV12-4 and TRBJ2-4; D unclear. The ends were cut back, 4 bases at V and 0 bases at J, with 7 bases in the middle. The CDR3 is 14 amino acids. CDR3 nucleotides: TGTGCCAGCAGTTCTGGTATAGCCAAAAACATTCAGTACTTC. Protein product: CASSSGIAKNIQYF.